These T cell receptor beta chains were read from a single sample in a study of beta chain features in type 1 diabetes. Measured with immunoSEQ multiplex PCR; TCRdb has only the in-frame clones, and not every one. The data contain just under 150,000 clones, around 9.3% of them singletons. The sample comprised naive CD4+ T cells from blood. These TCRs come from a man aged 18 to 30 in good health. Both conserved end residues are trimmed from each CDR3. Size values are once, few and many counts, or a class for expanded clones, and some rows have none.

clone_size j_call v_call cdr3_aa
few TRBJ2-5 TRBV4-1 ASTSRVGQGFDDQY
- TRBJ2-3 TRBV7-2 ASSPPTSGVRPDTQY
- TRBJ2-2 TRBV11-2 ASSRDTHTGELF
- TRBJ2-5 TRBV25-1 ASSEPVTAGGRETQY
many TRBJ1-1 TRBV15 ATSRRQGQVPEAF
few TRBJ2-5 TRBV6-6 ASRGTSGKETQY
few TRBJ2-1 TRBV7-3 ASGLGGYNEQF
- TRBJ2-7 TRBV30 AWSFGTFPYEQY
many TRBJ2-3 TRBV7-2 ASSPDRAGTDTQY
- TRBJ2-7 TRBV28 ASLTSGGYEQY
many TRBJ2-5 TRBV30 AWRPGPLTGGTQY
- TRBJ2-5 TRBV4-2 ASSQDMTSGGEETQY
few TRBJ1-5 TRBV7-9 ASSNQGSNQPQH
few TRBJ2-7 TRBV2 ASKDGTGIGEQY
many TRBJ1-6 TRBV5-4 ASSLDQYRNSPLH
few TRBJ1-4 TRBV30 AWNTGGVEKLF
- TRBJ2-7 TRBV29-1 SVERTGYEQY
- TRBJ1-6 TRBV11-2 ASSFTIQPPLH
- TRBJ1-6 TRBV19 ASNPGQGAYSPLH
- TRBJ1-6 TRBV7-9 ASSEQGADSPLH
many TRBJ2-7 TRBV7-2 ASSQNSVPASEQY
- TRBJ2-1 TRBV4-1 ASSQWGGGPPGNEQF
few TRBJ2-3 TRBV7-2 ASSLYTDTQY
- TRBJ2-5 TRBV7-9 ASSLDPEETQY
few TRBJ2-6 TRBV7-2 ASSLVASSGANVLT
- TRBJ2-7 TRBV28 ASRKLGGGTSYEQY
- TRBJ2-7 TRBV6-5 ASSPGAYEQY